This T cell receptor beta chain came from a study of OX40 agonist ivuxolimab in advanced cancers. Study findings and constraints: By week 6 at 0.1 to 3.0 mg/kg, blood CD4+ and CD8+ T cells had expanded clonally.

Remarks on this clone: Its antigen is unknown.

It was autoimmune disease history or systemic immunosuppression that excluded patients. The repertoire was sequenced with immunoSEQ multiplex PCR; TCRdb's copy has only in-frame clones and lacks some. The sample includes 85,000 to 95,000 clones, nearly 90% of them seen just once. The CDR3 runs 15 residues. V was trimmed by 0 bases and J by 5 bases, leaving 13 bases between them. The V gene's germline CDR1 is LNHDA and CDR2 SQIVND (reference sequence). The chain recombines TRBV19 with TRBJ2-5, with D possibly being TRBD1 or TRBD2 (7 bases each). The sequence was collected from an adult with an advanced solid tumor such as melanoma, head and neck, liver or kidney cancer. The sample consisted of CD4+ or CD8+ T cells sorted from blood, taken in a trial of the OX40 agonist ivuxolimab. CDR3 bases: TGTGCCAGTAGTATAGACAGACAGGGAGGGGAGACCCAGTACTTC. Protein: CASSIDRQGGETQYF. The whole variable domain, filled in from reference TRBV19 and TRBJ2-5, reads DGGITQSPKYLFRKEGQNVTLSCEQNLNHDAMYWYRQDPGQGLRLIYYSQIVNDFQKGDIAEGYSVSREKKESFPLTVTSAQKNPTAFYLCASSIDRQGGETQYFGPGTRLLVL.